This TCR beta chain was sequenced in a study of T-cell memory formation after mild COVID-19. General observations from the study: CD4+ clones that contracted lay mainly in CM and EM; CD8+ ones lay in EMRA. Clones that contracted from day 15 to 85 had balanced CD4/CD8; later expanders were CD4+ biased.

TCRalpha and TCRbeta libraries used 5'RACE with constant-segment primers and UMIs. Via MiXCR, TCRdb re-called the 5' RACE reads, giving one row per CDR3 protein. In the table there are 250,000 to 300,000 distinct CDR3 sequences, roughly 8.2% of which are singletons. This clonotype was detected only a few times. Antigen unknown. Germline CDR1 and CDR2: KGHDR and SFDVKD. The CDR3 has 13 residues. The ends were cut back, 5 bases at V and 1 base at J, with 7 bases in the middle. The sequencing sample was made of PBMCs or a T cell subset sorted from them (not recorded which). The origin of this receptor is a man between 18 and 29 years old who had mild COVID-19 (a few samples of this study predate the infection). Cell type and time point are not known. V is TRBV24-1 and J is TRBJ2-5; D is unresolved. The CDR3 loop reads CATSAHGQETQYF. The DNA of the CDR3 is TGTGCCACCAGTGCCCATGGCCAAGAGACCCAGTACTTC.